The 10 T cell receptor beta chains in this list originate from one sample, sequenced in a study of T cell responses to AZD1222 COVID-19 vaccine. Using immunoSEQ multiplex PCR, the repertoire was profiled, and TCRdb retains in-frame clones only, with some absent. The sample has roughly 120,000 clones, under 90% seen once. Sequencing was performed on peripheral blood, taken on day 0 of AZD1222 vaccination. Source of these receptors: an adult in good health.

This chain links TRBV18 with TRBJ1-4; TRBD1 agrees at 9 bases. After removal of 3 bases from V and 7 bases from J, the junction contained 3 bases not matched to a gene. CDR3 length equals 14 residues. Germline CDR1 KGHSH, CDR2 LQKENI. CDR3 nucleotides: TGTGCCAGCTCACCTACAGGGGGCCGTGAAAAACTGTTTTTT. Amino acid sequence: CASSPTGGREKLFF.

This clone showed up just once. The genes are TRBV5-1 and TRBJ2-2; perhaps TRBD1 as D (6 bases). The CDR3 covers 16 residues. Germline V gene lookup returns CDR1 SGHRS and CDR2 YFSETQ. Trimming cost V 2 bases and J 2 bases, with 13 bases left between them. CDR3 protein: CASSFETGFNTGELFF. CDR3 sequence (DNA): TGCGCCAGCAGCTTCGAGACAGGCTTTAACACCGGGGAGCTGTTTTTT.

This clone was detected only once. The chain has TRBV19 and TRBJ2-5; the D is unclear. Germline V lookup: CDR1 LNHDA, CDR2 SQIVND (reference sequence). V gave up 4 bases and J gave up 3 bases, with 12 bases separating them. There are 14 residues in the CDR3. CDR3 sequence reads: CASSTGRQEETQYF. The DNA of the CDR3 is TGTGCCAGTAGTACTGGACGGCAAGAAGAGACCCAGTACTTC.

The rearrangement uses TRBV30 and TRBJ2-5; tentatively, D is TRBD1 or TRBD2 (5 bases each). This CDR3 is 12 amino acids long. The V end lost 2 bases, the J end lost 5 bases, and 9 bases lay between the germline ends. Germline V lookup: CDR1 GTSNPN, CDR2 SVGIG (reference sequence). The CDR3 protein is CAWSQGGETQYF. CDR3 DNA: TGTGCCTGGAGTCAGGGCGGGGAGACCCAGTACTTC.

The DNA for the CDR3 is TGTGCCAGCAGCAACCGACAACCGAGGGATTCACCCCTCCACTTT. This gives the protein CASSNRQPRDSPLHF. The chain has TRBV7-6 and TRBJ1-6, with D unresolved. This CDR3 is 15 amino acids long. Germline CDR1 is SGHVS and CDR2 is FNYEAQ. Trimming left V 5 bases short and J 8 bases short, with 16 bases between.

The J gene is TRBJ2-5, the V gene TRBV20-1; tentatively, D is TRBD1 (5 bases). This CDR3 spans 14 amino acids. CDR1 and CDR2 (germline): DFQATT, SNEGSKA (reference sequence). Deletions cut 3 bases from V and 2 bases from J, with 13 bases between. The CDR3 here is CSASSQGGQETQYF. DNA for the CDR3: TGCAGTGCTAGTAGCCAGGGTGGACAAGAGACCCAGTACTTC.

The chain recombines TRBV2 with TRBJ2-4; weak D call: TRBD1 (6 bases). CDR1 is SNHLY, CDR2 FYNNEI, per germline. CDR3 size: 14 residues. V was shortened by 4 bases and J by 8 bases, with 15 bases between the two germline ends. DNA of the CDR3: TGTGCCAGCAGTGGGGGGCACTATCAATACATTCAGTACTTC. It yields the protein CASSGGHYQYIQYF.

The chain has TRBV6-4 and TRBJ1-5; no definite D call. Trimming removed 2 bases at V and 5 bases at J, with 7 bases between. The CDR3 runs to 13 residues. Germline CDR1 reads MRHNA; CDR2 reads SNTAGT. This CDR3 reads CASSDQTYQPQHF. The CDR3 nucleotides are TGTGCCAGCAGTGACCAGACATATCAGCCCCAGCATTTT.

The V call is TRBV6-6, the J call TRBJ2-4; D gene unclear. This CDR3 comprises 12 residues. CDR1 and CDR2 (germline): MNHNY, SVGAGI (reference sequence). V shed 5 bases and J shed 4 bases, with 6 bases lying between them. The CDR3 spells CASSGQKNIQYF. DNA for the CDR3: TGTGCCAGCAGTGGGCAGAAAAACATTCAGTACTTC.

This chain links TRBV7-2 with TRBJ1-2, with unresolved D. Trimming pared 4 bases from V and 4 bases from J, leaving 10 bases between. The germline V gene has CDR1 SGHTA and CDR2 FQGNSA. The CDR3 totals 13 residues. The CDR3 loop is CASSSPEGYGYTF. CDR3 DNA sequence: TGTGCCAGCAGCTCCCCAGAGGGCTATGGCTACACCTTC.